This T cell receptor (beta chain) was found in a study of cytomegalovirus exposure and HLA in healthy donors. Trimming stripped 5 bases from V and 2 bases from J, with 18 bases between. This CDR3 comprises 17 residues. CDR1 and CDR2 from the germline V gene are SNHLY and FYNNEI. This PCR relied on a set of 60 Vbeta primers and 13 Jbeta primers. Assay: immunoSEQ multiplex PCR; the TCRdb copy retains only in-frame clones and omits some. The sample lists about 160,000 clones; under 80% were seen once. The sequenced material came from PBMCs. The chain combines TRBV2 with TRBJ1-4; tentatively, D is TRBD1 (5 bases). The sequence came from a woman in her twenties or thirties in good health and CMV-seronegative. The CDR3 region has the DNA TGTGCCAGCAGTACGTTTAAGGGGATCGGGACTAATGAAAAACTGTTTTTT. Residues: CASSTFKGIGTNEKLFF.